This T cell receptor beta chain was obtained from a study of CD8+ T cells in alopecia areata. Study as a whole: At a dose of 5 to 10 mg twice daily, oral tofacitinib was given to treated patients. Study outcomes and limitations: Lesional scalp, especially alopecia totalis/universalis, showed higher clonality than normal scalp. Scalp clonality, along with expanded CD8+ clones among the top 100, was significantly decreased by tofacitinib.

Sequencing relied on a cDNA template that was reverse transcribed from extracted RNA. Clones were sequenced by immunoSEQ multiplex PCR, and TCRdb holds only the in-frame ones, with some missing. Of around 100,000 clones in the sample, around 70% were seen once. Germline V gene data show CDR1 as KGHSH and CDR2 as LQKENI. Trimming shortened V by 2 bases and J by 6 bases, and 4 bases separated the two germline ends. The CDR3 has 11 amino acids. As concerns this clone: Its antigen is undetermined.

Treatment denoted: oral pan-JAK inhibitor, 5-10 mg twice daily. Sorting from PBMCs produced CD4+ and CD8+ T cells. This sequence originates from a human donor with alopecia areata. The material was CD8+ T cells sorted from blood, obtained around week 46, from a patient treated with tofacitinib. The chain joins TRBV18 to TRBJ1-1; D is undetermined. CDR3 loop: CASSPRAEAFF. The CDR3 DNA reads as TGTGCCAGCTCACCAAGGGCTGAAGCTTTCTTT.